Below, 27 T cell receptor beta chains from the same sample are listed, as sequenced in a study of cytomegalovirus exposure and HLA in healthy donors. Some clones are missing from TCRdb's copy, which holds only in-frame ones; the method was immunoSEQ multiplex PCR. The sample consists of about 110,000 clones, roughly 90% of them appearing once. Specimen: PBMCs. The receptors derive from a woman younger than 45 in good health and CMV-seropositive.

In DNA, the CDR3 is TGCGCCAGCAGCCAAGACCCCGGGACAGGTACCTACAATGAGCAGTTCTTC. The encoded protein is CASSQDPGTGTYNEQFF. This sequence joins TRBV4-3 and TRBJ2-1; 8 bases align to TRBD1. The CDR3 loop spans 17 amino acids. Germline V CDR1 and CDR2: LGHNA, YSLEER. The trim removed 0 bases at V and 2 bases at J, leaving 6 bases unmatched.

The J gene is TRBJ2-7, the V gene TRBV19, with 10 nucleotides matching TRBD1. CDR1 and CDR2 from the germline V gene are LNHDA and SQIVND (reference sequence). This CDR3 is built from 13 residues. J was trimmed by 3 bases and V by 5 bases; bases with no gene match: 1. CDR3 residues: CASSGDRGYEQYF. DNA of the CDR3: TGTGCCAGTAGTGGGGACAGGGGCTACGAGCAGTACTTC.

The V and J genes are TRBV19 and TRBJ1-2, with D hard to call. Germline CDR1 reads LNHDA; CDR2 reads SQIVND (reference sequence). V was cut by 6 bases and J by 1 base, with 9 bases left in between. The CDR3 sequence is 13 residues long. The CDR3 here is CASSLSGNYGYTF. The CDR3 bases are TGTGCCAGTAGCCTCTCCGGTAACTATGGCTACACCTTC. The full variable domain, its missing parts supplied by reference TRBV19 and TRBJ1-2, is DGGITQSPKYLFRKEGQNVTLSCEQNLNHDAMYWYRQDPGQGLRLIYYSQIVNDFQKGDIAEGYSVSREKKESFPLTVTSAQKNPTAFYLCASSLSGNYGYTFGSGTRLTVV.

This clone was counted a single time. The chain joins TRBV9 to TRBJ2-1, with 11 bases lining up with TRBD2. Trimming removed 5 bases from V and 8 bases from J; junction bases left unmatched: 3. Per germline, CDR1 SGDLS and CDR2 YYNGEE. The CDR3 spans 13 residues. The CDR3 is CASSSGRGDEQFF. CDR3 DNA: TGTGCCAGCAGTAGCGGGAGGGGCGATGAGCAGTTCTTC. Full variable domain (remainder filled in from reference TRBV9 and TRBJ2-1): DSGVTQTPKHLITATGQRVTLRCSPRSGDLSVYWYQQSLDQGLQFLIQYYNGEERAKGNILERFSAQQFPDLHSELNLSSLELGDSALYFCASSSGRGDEQFFGPGTRLTVL.

The chain recombines TRBV5-1 with TRBJ2-3, with TRBD1 matching over 9 bases. Germline V gene sequence: CDR1 SGHRS, CDR2 YFSETQ. Trimming took 4 bases from V and 0 from J; bases not matched to a gene: 9. There are 17 residues in the CDR3. In DNA form, the CDR3 reads TGCGCCAGCAGCACGAGTGGGACAGGGTATAGCACAGATACGCAGTATTTT. Translation: CASSTSGTGYSTDTQYF.

This chain connects TRBV6-5 to TRBJ1-2; TRBD1 agrees at 8 bases. Germline trimming cut 10 bases from V and 3 bases from J; bases unmatched to any gene: 4. Germline V gene data show CDR1 as MNHEY and CDR2 as SVGAGI. The CDR3 spans 12 residues. DNA of the CDR3: TGTGCCACCGCAGGGGGCTACTATGGCTACACCTTC. Residues: CATAGGYYGYTF.

The chain recombines TRBV5-1 with TRBJ1-4; 9 nucleotides agree with TRBD1. Per the germline V gene, CDR1 is SGHRS and CDR2 is YFSETQ. This CDR3 comprises 15 residues. V shed 1 base, J shed 5 bases, and the junction held 3 bases outside the gene matches. CDR3 nucleotides: TGCGCCAGCAGCTTGTCTGGGACAGGGAATGAAAAACTGTTTTTT. It codes for CASSLSGTGNEKLFF.

This clone came up a few times. V usage is TRBV5-6 and J usage is TRBJ2-7; TRBD1 agrees at 7 bases. Germline values: CDR1 SGHDT, CDR2 YYEEEE. CDR3 length: 13 residues. J was trimmed by 4 bases and V by 4 bases; bases with no gene match: 5. The CDR3 here is CASSTATGYEQYF. The CDR3 nucleotides are TGTGCCAGCAGCACTGCGACAGGGTACGAGCAGTACTTC.

The chain uses TRBV9 and TRBJ2-3, with D maybe TRBD2 (5 bases). There are 14 residues in the CDR3. CDR1 is SGDLS, CDR2 YYNGEE, per germline. V lost 4 bases, J lost 3 bases, and 12 bases lay in between. The DNA for the CDR3 is TGTGCCAGCAGCTTAGGACTGACTACAGATACGCAGTATTTT. Translation gives CASSLGLTTDTQYF.

This rearrangement joins TRBV9 to TRBJ2-7, with TRBD2 matching 10 bases. The CDR3 consists of 18 residues. CDR1 is SGDLS, CDR2 YYNGEE, per germline. Trimming removed 4 bases from V and 4 bases from J; junction bases left unmatched: 17. CDR3 nucleotide sequence: TGTGCCAGCAGCATAACTAGCGGGATCCTCAACTTGGTTTACGAGCAGTACTTC. This encodes CASSITSGILNLVYEQYF.

V usage is TRBV18 and J usage is TRBJ2-1; 14 bases are shared with TRBD2. The trim removed 3 bases at V and 10 bases at J, leaving 11 bases unmatched. The CDR3 has 17 residues. Germline CDR1 KGHSH, CDR2 LQKENI. The CDR3 DNA sequence: TGTGCCAGCTCACCGACCTCAGGGGGACTAGCGGGAGTAGAGCAGTTCTTC. This translates into CASSPTSGGLAGVEQFF.

This rearrangement joins TRBV5-1 to TRBJ2-4; the D gene is possibly TRBD1 (7 bases). The CDR3 consists of 14 residues. Germline CDR1 is SGHRS and CDR2 is YFSETQ. Trimming removed 1 base from V and 8 bases from J, with 13 bases in between. In DNA form, the CDR3 reads TGCGCCAGCAGCTTGAGCCAGGGGGAGGACATTCAGTACTTC. Translated: CASSLSQGEDIQYF.

The chain recombines TRBV18 with TRBJ1-1; D is perhaps TRBD1 (6 bases). V lost 3 bases and J lost 0, with 14 bases in between. Per the germline V gene, CDR1 is KGHSH and CDR2 is LQKENI. The CDR3 extends over 16 amino acids. The CDR3 loop reads CASSPLDRQLNTEAFF. In nucleotides, the CDR3 is TGTGCCAGCTCACCCCTGGACAGACAATTGAACACTGAAGCTTTCTTT. The whole variable domain, remainder taken from reference TRBV18 and TRBJ1-1, is NAGVMQNPRHLVRRRGQEARLRCSPMKGHSHVYWYRQLPEEGLKFMVYLQKENIIDESGMPKERFSAEFPKEGPSILRIQQVVRGDSAAYFCASSPLDRQLNTEAFFGQGTRLTVV.

The rearrangement uses TRBV7-8 and TRBJ2-3; TRBD2 is a possible D gene (5 bases). Germline V lookup: CDR1 SGHVS, CDR2 FQNEAQ. V was pared by 5 bases and J by 8 bases, with 11 bases between. The CDR3 covers 12 residues. The chain's CDR3 is CASSQLAGTQYF. For the CDR3, the DNA is TGTGCCAGCAGCCAGCTGGCGGGTACGCAGTATTTT.

The rearrangement links TRBV30 to TRBJ2-3, with 7 bases lining up with TRBD2. Germline V gene sequence: CDR1 GTSNPN, CDR2 SVGIG (reference sequence). The ends lost 0 bases at V and 2 bases at J; junction bases unmatched: 5. The CDR3 is 15 amino acids. CDR3 bases: TGTGCCTGGAGTGTAGGCGGGGGACTCACAGATACGCAGTATTTT. Amino acids: CAWSVGGGLTDTQYF. Filled out from reference TRBV30 and TRBJ2-3, the complete variable domain reads SQTIHQWPATLVQPVGSPLSLECTVEGTSNPNLYWYRQAAGRGLQLLFYSVGIGQISSEVPQNLSASRPQDRQFILSSKKLLLSDSGFYLCAWSVGGGLTDTQYFGPGTRLTVL.

Worth noting for this clone: The junction departs from the called germline gene at one end, perhaps through a read error. The chain combines TRBV7-7 with TRBJ2-5; 8 bases match TRBD2. The CDR3 is made up of 15 amino acids. The germline gives CDR1 SSHAT, CDR2 FNYEAQ (reference sequence). CDR3 sequence: CASSPRTSFQETQYF. For the CDR3, the DNA is TGTGCTAGCAGCCCAAGGACTAGCTTCCAAGAGACCCAGTACTTC.

The chain couples TRBV4-2 to TRBJ2-3; no reliable D call. The V gene lost 1 base and the J gene lost 3 bases, with 5 bases spanning the gap. Germline loops: CDR1 LGHNA, CDR2 YNFKEQ. This CDR3 is 13 amino acids long. As DNA, the CDR3 is TGTGCCAGCAGCCAAGCCCCTACAGATACGCAGTATTTT. The encoded protein is CASSQAPTDTQYF.

This chain links TRBV28 with TRBJ2-7, with 8 bases lining up with TRBD1. Trimming removed 2 bases from V and 5 bases from J; junction bases left unmatched: 5. Germline loops: CDR1 MDHEN, CDR2 SYDVKM. The CDR3 sequence is 14 residues long. The CDR3 region is CASSLGQGFHEQYF. CDR3 DNA sequence: TGTGCCAGCAGTTTAGGACAGGGATTCCACGAGCAGTACTTC.

The J gene is TRBJ1-5, the V gene TRBV7-9; 7 nucleotides match TRBD1. With V trimmed by 1 base and J by 6 bases, 9 bases remained unmatched. There are 16 residues in the CDR3. The V gene's germline CDR1 is SEHNR and CDR2 FQNEAQ (reference sequence). The CDR3 region is CASSLDKGGAGQPQHF. The CDR3 DNA is TGTGCCAGCAGCTTAGATAAAGGGGGCGCCGGTCAGCCCCAGCATTTT.

The rearrangement uses TRBV6-5 and TRBJ2-7, with D maybe TRBD1 (5 bases). Trimming took 6 bases from V and 1 from J, leaving 16 bases between them. Per the germline V gene, CDR1 is MNHEY and CDR2 is SVGAGI. The CDR3 contains 15 residues. CDR3 sequence: CASSRQSKASYEQYF. The CDR3 DNA sequence: TGTGCCAGCAGCCGACAGTCGAAGGCTTCCTACGAGCAGTACTTC.

In DNA form, the CDR3 reads TGTGCCAGCAGCGTCGAGGCAGGGGGCTGGGGAAACACCATATATTTT. Translated, it gives CASSVEAGGWGNTIYF. The chain employs TRBV9 and TRBJ1-3, with 8 bases identical to TRBD1. Germline trimming cut 2 bases from V and 4 bases from J; bases unmatched to any gene: 8. The CDR3 runs to 16 residues. Germline assignment: CDR1 SGDLS and CDR2 YYNGEE.

This clone has more than one count but fewer than ten. The chain has TRBV14 and TRBJ2-5, with 7 bases lining up with TRBD2. The CDR3 sequence is 16 residues long. Trimming removed 1 base from V and 4 bases from J; junction bases left unmatched: 9. Germline V gives CDR1 SGHDN, CDR2 FVKESK. CDR3 coding DNA: TGTGCCAGCAGCCAAGGGTTTGGCGGGAGTGCAGAGACCCAGTACTTC. Amino acids: CASSQGFGGSAETQYF.

The V call is TRBV4-3, the J call TRBJ2-1; D is perhaps TRBD1 (6 bases). The V end lost 4 bases, the J end lost 3 bases, and 10 bases lay between the germline ends. This CDR3 is built from 14 residues. Germline V gives CDR1 LGHNA, CDR2 YSLEER. DNA for the CDR3: TGCGCCAGCAGCCCTGCGGACAGCTACAATGAGCAGTTCTTC. It translates to CASSPADSYNEQFF.

This chain connects TRBV5-1 to TRBJ2-7; D is unclear. The CDR3 runs 11 residues. Germline CDR1 and CDR2: SGHRS and YFSETQ. Trimming took 3 bases from V and 2 from J, leaving 3 bases between them. The CDR3 nucleotides read TGCGCCAGCAGCTCCGCCTACGAGCAGTACTTC. Translation gives CASSSAYEQYF. Supplemented by reference TRBV5-1 and TRBJ2-7, the full variable domain reads KAGVTQTPRYLIKTRGQQVTLSCSPISGHRSVSWYQQTPGQGLQFLFEYFSETQRNKGNFPGRFSGRQFSNSRSEMNVSTLELGDSALYLCASSSAYEQYFGPGTRLTVT.

CDR3 amino acids: CASSMDNGDTQYF. CDR3 DNA: TGTGCCAGTAGTATGGACAACGGAGATACGCAGTATTTT. The rearrangement uses TRBV19 and TRBJ2-3, with D perhaps matching TRBD1 (5 bases). The germline gives CDR1 LNHDA, CDR2 SQIVND (reference sequence). This CDR3 contains 13 residues. Trimming cost V 3 bases and J 5 bases, with 9 bases left between them.

The chain carries TRBV9 and TRBJ2-7; the D gene is possibly TRBD1 (5 bases). Trimming cost V 0 bases and J 3 bases, with 7 bases left between them. Germline V gene data show CDR1 as SGDLS and CDR2 as YYNGEE. The CDR3 length is 13 residues. CDR3 amino acids: CASSVVQGYEQYF. The CDR3 DNA is TGTGCCAGCAGCGTAGTGCAGGGCTACGAGCAGTACTTC.

The chain joins TRBV7-3 to TRBJ2-2; D may be TRBD1 (6 bases). The CDR3 runs to 15 residues. The V and J ends lost 1 base and 2 bases respectively, with 8 bases between them. Per germline, CDR1 SGHTA and CDR2 FQGTGA. DNA of the CDR3: TGTGCCAGCAGCTTAAACAGGGACAACACCGGGGAGCTGTTTTTT. This gives the protein CASSLNRDNTGELFF.